This is a list of T cell receptor beta chains from one sample in a study of blood T cells in healthy people across ages. TCRdb processed the 5' RACE reads anew with MiXCR; each CDR3 protein has one entry. The table lists hundreds of thousands of distinct CDR3 sequences, approximately 53% of them singletons. The sequenced sample was blood. The receptors come from a man aged 35 to 55 in good health. CDR3s include the opening cysteine and the closing phenylalanine or tryptophan. D genes are given only for firm matches. The size of a clone is reported for some rows only, either as once, few or many, or as a class for expanded clones.

size,V,D,J,DNA,CDR3
-,TRBV19,TRBD1,TRBJ1-2,TGTGCCAGTAGTATCGAGACAGGGGGCGCCGACTATGGCTACACCTTC,CASSIETGGADYGYTF
-,TRBV4-2,-,TRBJ2-3,TGTGCCAGCAGCCAAGATCCGGGGGTAGATACGCAGTATTTT,CASSQDPGVDTQYF
-,TRBV20-1,TRBD2,TRBJ2-1,TGCAGTGCTAGAGGAAGGACTAGCGGGGGGCCAACCTTCTACAATGAGCAGTTCTTC,CSARGRTSGGPTFYNEQFF
-,TRBV5-1,-,TRBJ1-1,TGCGCCAGCAGCACCCAGACAGGGAACACTGAAGCTTTCTTT,CASSTQTGNTEAFF
-,TRBV29-1,TRBD2,TRBJ2-7,TGCAGCGTCCCGGGACTAGCGGGAGGTTTGACCTACAATGAGCAGTACTTC,CSVPGLAGGLTYNEQYF
-,TRBV7-2,-,TRBJ1-2,TGTGCCAGCAGCTTTCAGTCCGGAGGCTACACCTTC,CASSFQSGGYTF
-,TRBV27,-,TRBJ2-1,TGTGCCAGCAGTATAGGCACCTACAATGAGCAGTTCTTC,CASSIGTYNEQFF
few,TRBV6-5,TRBD1,TRBJ2-2,TGTGCCAGCCGAAGCGACAGGGTCTTGGACGGCGGGGAGCTGTTTTTT,CASRSDRVLDGGELFF
-,TRBV3-1,-,TRBJ1-2,TGTGCCAGCAGCCTCCCCGGGGCGGATAACTATGGCTACACCTTC,CASSLPGADNYGYTF
-,TRBV20-1,-,TRBJ1-2,TGCAGTGCTAGCTCGGGGGGTTCTAACTATGGCTACACCTTC,CSASSGGSNYGYTF
-,TRBV20-1,-,TRBJ1-2,TGCAGCAATCGAGATGGCTACACCTTC,CSNRDGYTF
-,TRBV6-2/TRBV6-3,-,TRBJ2-7,TGTGCCAGCGCCACCGTCGTAGCCTACGAGCAGTACTTC,CASATVVAYEQYF
-,TRBV7-9,TRBD2,TRBJ2-5,TGTGCCAGCAGGTCAAGGGAGGGAGGGCCTCAAGAGCAGTACTTC,CASRSREGGPQEQYF
-,TRBV24-1,TRBD1,TRBJ1-5,TGTGCCACCAGTGACGACAGGGGAATTAGCAATCAGCCCCAGCATTTT,CATSDDRGISNQPQHF
-,TRBV29-1,-,TRBJ1-1,TGCAGCGTTGCCCGGGACAAGAACACTGAAGCTTTCTTT,CSVARDKNTEAFF
-,TRBV5-1,-,TRBJ1-2,TGCGCCAGCAGCTTGGAAGGAGTCGATGGCTACACCTTC,CASSLEGVDGYTF
-,TRBV30,-,TRBJ1-2,TGTGCCTGGAGTGTCACCAAACAGGGAGGCTATGGCTACACCTTC,CAWSVTKQGGYGYTF
-,TRBV5-1,TRBD1,TRBJ2-7,TGCGCCAGCAGAACGACAGGGTCGAGCTCCTACGAGCAGTACTTC,CASRTTGSSSYEQYF
-,TRBV7-2,-,TRBJ1-5,TGTGCCAGCAGCTTAGAGAGTCCCTATAGCAATCAGCCCCAGCATTTT,CASSLESPYSNQPQHF
-,TRBV2,-,TRBJ2-5,TGTGCCAGCAGGAGTGGGGGCTTTCAGCAGTACTTC,CASRSGGFQQYF
-,TRBV7-2,-,TRBJ1-1,TGTGCCAGCGGCCCCCCCGGATTGAACACTGAAGCTTTCTTT,CASGPPGLNTEAFF
-,TRBV6-1,TRBD1,TRBJ1-5,TGTGCCAGCGGTACAGGGGGATATAGCAATCAGCCCCAGCATTTT,CASGTGGYSNQPQHF
few,TRBV29-1,-,TRBJ1-5,TGCAGCGTTGTAGGGAATAGCAATCAGCCCCAGCATTTT,CSVVGNSNQPQHF
-,TRBV18,-,TRBJ1-5,TGTGCCACCTCGGACCAGACCTATGGATACCAGCATTTT,CATSDQTYGYQHF
-,TRBV4-2,TRBD2,TRBJ2-5,TGTGCCAGCAGCCAAGAATTGGCTAGCGGGAGATACCTCCAAGAGACCCAGTACTTC,CASSQELASGRYLQETQYF
-,TRBV29-1,TRBD2,TRBJ2-1,TGCAGCGTGATACTAGCGGACCAAGAGACCCAGTTCTTC,CSVILADQETQFF
-,TRBV7-9,TRBD2,TRBJ2-7,TGTGCCAGCAGCCCAGGGGGCATAGCGGGAGGTCGCTACGAGCAGTACTTC,CASSPGGIAGGRYEQYF
-,TRBV9,-,TRBJ2-7,TGTGCCAGCAGCGTAGGGACTCAGAGCTCCTACGAGCAGTACTTC,CASSVGTQSSYEQYF
-,TRBV5-1,TRBD1,TRBJ2-4,TGCGCCAGCAGCAGCGCACAGGGGTCTGGCAAAAACATTCAGTACTTC,CASSSAQGSGKNIQYF
few,TRBV7-9,-,TRBJ2-5,TGTGCCAGCAGCTCGGACGGCCCCGGGGCCCAGTACTTC,CASSSDGPGAQYF
-,TRBV25-1,TRBD1,TRBJ2-1,TGTGCCAGCGTGCCGGGACAGGGGTACAATGAGCAGTTCTTC,CASVPGQGYNEQFF
few,TRBV15,TRBD1,TRBJ2-7,TGTGCCACCAGCAGACAAACAGGGGCCGCATACGAGCAGTACTTC,CATSRQTGAAYEQYF
-,TRBV6-2/TRBV6-3,TRBD2,TRBJ2-1,TGTGCCAGCAGTTACTCGTTCAATTTAGGGACTAGCGGGACCCATGAGCAGTTCTTC,CASSYSFNLGTSGTHEQFF
many,TRBV4-2,TRBD1,TRBJ1-5,TGTGCCAGCAGCCCGGTGGACAGGGAGGATCAGCCCCAGCATTTT,CASSPVDREDQPQHF
-,TRBV24-1,-,TRBJ2-3,TGTGCCACCAGTGACGGATTTAGCACAGATACGCAGTATTTT,CATSDGFSTDTQYF
once,TRBV20-1,-,TRBJ1-1,TGCAGTGCTAGTGACCGGAGGGGGAACACTGAAGCTTTCTTT,CSASDRRGNTEAFF
once,TRBV20-1,TRBD1,TRBJ1-4,TGCAGCCACTGGGGGACAGGCGAAAAACTGTTTTTT,CSHWGTGEKLFF
-,TRBV3-1,TRBD1,TRBJ1-6,TGTGCCAGCAGGGAACCGGGACAGATCAATTCACCCCTCCACTTT,CASREPGQINSPLHF